Below are 5 T cell receptor beta chains sequenced from a single sample in a study of identical twins. TCRdb recomputed calls from the 5' RACE reads with MiXCR, one row per CDR3 protein. In the table there are more than 400,000 distinct CDR3 sequences, 13% to 15% of which are singletons. These sequences were also reported in another study, on yellow fever vaccine responses in identical twins.

Sequenced input: CD4+ T cells sorted from blood. The receptors were gathered from a young woman in good health.

V and J are TRBV10-2 and TRBJ1-1, with no clear D. There are 14 residues in the CDR3. The ends were cut back, 3 bases at V and 2 bases at J, with 10 bases in the middle. CDR1 WSHSY and CDR2 SAAADI come from the germline V gene. This CDR3 reads CASSDRALNTEAFF. The DNA of the CDR3 is TGCGCCAGCAGTGACCGGGCTCTAAACACTGAAGCTTTCTTT.

The chain links TRBV20-1 to TRBJ2-1; tentatively, D is TRBD1 (5 bases). The ends were cut back, 6 bases at V and 0 bases at J, with 12 bases in the middle. The CDR3 spans 14 residues. Germline CDR1 is DFQATT and CDR2 is SNEGSKA (reference sequence). CDR3 DNA sequence: TGCAGTGCCCCCAGGGCAGACTCCTACAATGAGCAGTTCTTC. It specifies CSAPRADSYNEQFF.

This clonotype was picked up a small number of times. The chain joins TRBV20-1 to TRBJ2-1; TRBD2 matches at 14 bases. The CDR3 is 18 amino acids. Germline V CDR1 and CDR2: DFQATT, SNEGSKA (reference sequence). With V trimmed by 3 bases and J by 8 bases, 15 bases remained unmatched. The CDR3 region is CSARAPLGTSGRRDEQFF. CDR3 nucleotides: TGCAGTGCTAGGGCGCCACTAGGGACTAGCGGGAGACGTGATGAGCAGTTCTTC.

This rearrangement joins TRBV9 to TRBJ2-7; 11 positions match TRBD2. The V segment lost 0 bases and the J segment 4 bases; nucleotides outside the gene matches: 3. From germline, CDR1 is SGDLS and CDR2 YYNGEE. The CDR3 runs 15 residues. This CDR3 reads CASSVGGTSGYEQYF. As DNA, the CDR3 is TGTGCCAGCAGCGTAGGAGGGACTAGCGGTTACGAGCAGTACTTC.

This chain uses TRBV6-2 or TRBV6-3 with TRBJ2-1; D possibly corresponds to TRBD2 (6 bases). The V end lost 3 bases, the J end lost 1 base, and 13 bases lay between the germline ends. This CDR3 comprises 16 residues. Germline-derived CDR1 and CDR2 are MNHEY and SVGEGT. The CDR3 loop is CASSYPRGSSYNEQFF. CDR3 DNA sequence: TGTGCCAGCAGTTATCCGCGGGGATCATCCTACAATGAGCAGTTCTTC.